Shown below are 30 T cell receptor beta chains from a single sample sequenced in a study of Graves' ophthalmopathy and Graves' hyperthyroidism. RNA transcripts yielded amplified TCR beta CDR3 regions. Scientists carried out first-round RT-PCR using HTBI primers and then a second-round multiplex PCR. TCRdb re-derived calls from the multiplex PCR reads in MiXCR, one entry per CDR3 protein. The profile covers almost 400,000 distinct CDR3 sequences, with 18% appearing a single time and about 1.4% taken by the ten largest. Sequencing was carried out using peripheral blood. These receptors came from a woman between 18 and 29 years old with Graves' ophthalmopathy.

In this sample, this clonotype turned up many times. The J gene is TRBJ1-6, the V gene TRBV7-2; the D gene is possibly TRBD1 (5 bases). V dropped 2 bases and J dropped 11 bases, with 16 bases sitting between them. Per germline, CDR1 SGHTA and CDR2 FQGNSA. The CDR3 spans 15 residues. CDR3 sequence (DNA): TGTGCCAGCAGCTTACAGGGTCAGGTCCTTGCACCCCTCCACTTT. This translates into CASSLQGQVLAPLHF.

This clonotype has just a few counts. The chain couples TRBV11-2 to TRBJ2-7; no reliable D call. The CDR3 length is 15 residues. The germline V gene encodes CDR1 SGHAT and CDR2 FQNNGV. The germline V and J ends were trimmed by 5 bases and 5 bases, with 19 bases remaining between them. DNA for the CDR3: TGTGCCAGCAGCGGGCTCCCCCCCCTCACCCACGAGCAGTACTTC. Its protein product is CASSGLPPLTHEQYF.

This clonotype was observed many times. The genes are TRBV12-3 or TRBV12-4 and TRBJ1-5; TRBD1 matches 9 bases. This CDR3 spans 15 amino acids. With 6 bases clipped from V and 7 bases from J, the junction kept 10 bases outside the gene matches. The CDR3 spells CASSLGQGSFQPQHF. The CDR3 DNA follows: TGTGCCAGCAGCCTGGGACAGGGCAGTTTCCAGCCCCAGCATTTT.

This clonotype came up a few times. The V gene is TRBV20-1, the J gene TRBJ1-5; D remains ambiguous. The CDR3 runs to 14 residues. Germline V CDR1 and CDR2: DFQATT, SNEGSKA (reference sequence). Trimming stripped 6 bases from V and 0 bases from J, with 12 bases between. The chain's CDR3 is CSAQDGPSNQPQHF. The CDR3 DNA reads TGCAGTGCGCAAGACGGTCCTAGCAATCAGCCCCAGCATTTT.

In this sample, this clonotype turned up many times. J is TRBJ1-2 and V is TRBV28; a weak D match, TRBD1 (6 bases). The V and J ends lost 3 bases and 7 bases respectively, with 15 bases between them. The CDR3 spans 14 residues. The germline CDR1 and CDR2 sequences are MDHEN and SYDVKM. This CDR3 reads CASSFHREGPGYTF. DNA for the CDR3: TGTGCCAGCAGTTTTCACAGGGAGGGTCCTGGCTACACCTTC.

Many counts were recorded for this clonotype. The chain has TRBV12-3 or TRBV12-4 and TRBJ2-2; TRBD2 agrees at 7 bases. This CDR3 has 14 residues. V shed 5 bases and J 6 bases; nucleotides not matched to a gene: 6. In nucleotides, the CDR3 is TGTGCCAGCAGTCCCGCGGGAGCCCCCGGGGAGCTGTTTTTT. Encoded protein: CASSPAGAPGELFF.

This clonotype occurred many times. The chain uses TRBV7-2 and TRBJ2-5; 7 bases map to TRBD1. Germline V gene sequence: CDR1 SGHTA, CDR2 FQGNSA. The CDR3 covers 13 residues. Losses at the gene ends were 1 base for V and 5 bases for J; bases not matched to a gene: 1. In DNA, the CDR3 is TGTGCCAGCAGCTTAGTAGGGGGCGAGACCCAGTACTTC. It codes for CASSLVGGETQYF.

Ten or more counts support this clonotype. The chain has TRBV6-2 or TRBV6-3 and TRBJ1-5, with D possibly matching TRBD1 (5 bases). CDR3 length: 15 residues. Germline CDR1 and CDR2: MNHEY and SVGEGT. Trimming left V 5 bases short and J 5 bases short, with 16 bases between. CDR3 nucleotide sequence: TGTGCCAGCAGTAGAATCACGACAGCGGATCAGCCCCAGCATTTT. This encodes CASSRITTADQPQHF.

To note about this clonotype: Its ends do not fully match the called genes, so a read error is possible. V gene TRBV7-2 combines with J gene TRBJ2-7; D unclear. The germline V gene has CDR1 SGHTA and CDR2 FQGNSA. This CDR3 is built from 12 residues. CDR3 coding DNA: TGTGCCGGCAGCCCCCTCTCCTACGAGCAGTACTTC. Its translation is CAGSPLSYEQYF.

This clonotype occurred many times. The chain links TRBV19 to TRBJ1-5; a weak D match, TRBD1 (5 bases). The V gene's germline CDR1 is LNHDA and CDR2 SQIVND (reference sequence). With 3 bases removed from V and 0 bases from J, the gap between germline ends came to 12 bases. The CDR3 has 16 amino acids. The CDR3 protein is CASSIQDTYSNQPQHF. The CDR3 coding sequence is TGTGCCAGTAGTATCCAGGACACCTATAGCAATCAGCCCCAGCATTTT.

This clonotype turned up a few times. The chain uses TRBV28 and TRBJ2-2; D tentatively reads TRBD1 or TRBD2 (5 bases each). Germline CDR1 reads MDHEN; CDR2 reads SYDVKM. The CDR3 is made up of 15 amino acids. Trimming stripped 8 bases from V and 1 base from J, with 14 bases between. The CDR3 spells CASDTGTVNTGELFF. In DNA form, the CDR3 reads TGTGCCAGCGATACCGGGACGGTGAACACCGGGGAGCTGTTTTTT.

This clonotype has at least ten counts. J is TRBJ2-2 and V is TRBV11-2; the D gene is possibly TRBD1 (6 bases). This CDR3 region has 16 residues. CDR1 SGHAT and CDR2 FQNNGV come from the germline V gene. Trimming shortened V by 6 bases and J by 1 base, and 15 bases separated the two germline ends. The CDR3 sequence: CASSPVGTQNTGELFF. CDR3 DNA: TGTGCCAGCAGTCCAGTGGGGACACAGAACACCGGGGAGCTGTTTTTT.

This clonotype was picked up a small number of times. The chain is built from TRBV10-3 and TRBJ2-5, with D perhaps TRBD1 (6 bases). The CDR3 consists of 16 residues. From germline, CDR1 is ENHRY and CDR2 SYGVKD. Trimming pared 0 bases from V and 5 bases from J, leaving 16 bases between. The CDR3 region is CAISESIDRSGETQYF. The CDR3 nucleotides read TGTGCCATCAGTGAGTCGATTGACAGGTCCGGGGAGACCCAGTACTTC.

This clonotype was counted ten times or more. The V call is TRBV6-5, the J call TRBJ2-7; 7 bases are a match to TRBD1. Per germline, CDR1 MNHEY and CDR2 SVGAGI. The CDR3 extends over 14 amino acids. Trimming cost V 7 bases and J 2 bases; bases outside gene matches: 8. The CDR3 region has the DNA TGTGCCAGCACTCCTCACGGGACAGCCTACGAGCAGTACTTC. Protein: CASTPHGTAYEQYF.

This clonotype came up many times. The genes are TRBV11-2 and TRBJ1-2, with D uncertain. CDR1 SGHAT and CDR2 FQNNGV come from the germline V gene. Trimming removed 0 bases from V and 5 bases from J, with 13 bases in between. CDR3 length: 15 residues. CDR3 region: CASSLDSSAVYGYTF. The CDR3 nucleotides read TGTGCCAGCAGCTTAGACTCGTCGGCAGTTTATGGCTACACCTTC. Full variable domain (outside the CDR3, taken from reference TRBV11-2 and TRBJ1-2): EAGVAQSPRYKIIEKRQSVAFWCNPISGHATLYWYQQILGQGPKLLIQFQNNGVVDDSQLPKDRFSAERLKGVDSTLKIQPAKLEDSAVYLCASSLDSSAVYGYTFGSGTRLTVV.

This clonotype was recorded many times. A much larger clone differs by one base, so this may be a read error. The rearrangement links TRBV6-5 to TRBJ1-1; D gene unclear. CDR1 and CDR2 from the germline V gene are MNHEY and SVGAGI. This CDR3 contains 13 residues. CDR3 in amino acids: CASSFTVDTAAFF. CDR3 nucleotide sequence: TGTGCCAGCAGTTTTACAGTTGACACTGCAGCTTTCTTT.

The chain has TRBV2 and TRBJ1-5, with D unclear. The CDR3 is 13 residues long. Between the trimmed V and J ends, which lost 3 bases and 8 bases, there was a span of 11 bases. Germline-derived CDR1 and CDR2 are SNHLY and FYNNEI. CDR3 sequence: CASSDGRLEPQHF. The CDR3, as DNA: TGTGCCAGCAGTGACGGCAGATTGGAGCCCCAGCATTTT.

Many counts were recorded for this clonotype. It may be a read error: a sequence one base away is much more abundant. The chain uses TRBV12-3 or TRBV12-4 and TRBJ2-7; D gene unclear. The CDR3 covers 11 residues. The CDR3 DNA is TGTGCCAGCAGCCACTCCTACGGGCAGTACTTC. Its protein product is CASSHSYGQYF.

This clonotype has at least ten counts. The CDR3 sequence is CASSLGRGQPSYEQYF. CDR3 DNA sequence: TGTGCCAGCAGCTTAGGAAGGGGACAGCCGTCCTACGAGCAGTACTTC. This chain connects TRBV11-3 to TRBJ2-7; 7 bases match TRBD1. The ends lost 1 base at V and 1 base at J; junction bases unmatched: 7. The CDR3 consists of 16 residues. Germline-derived CDR1 and CDR2 are SGHNT and YENEEA.

V usage is TRBV25-1 and J usage is TRBJ1-2; D unclear. The germline V and J ends were trimmed by 1 base and 8 bases, with 14 bases remaining between them. This CDR3 is built from 14 residues. CDR1 is MGHDK, CDR2 SYGVNS, per germline. As DNA, the CDR3 is TGTGCCAGCAGTGAATGGAGCAGTGTTCGGGGCTACACCTTC. Translated, it gives CASSEWSSVRGYTF.

This clonotype was seen repeatedly, ten times or more. The V and J genes are TRBV6-2 or TRBV6-3 and TRBJ2-7; weak D call: TRBD1 (6 bases). CDR3 length: 14 residues. V shed 5 bases and J shed 2 bases, with 13 bases lying between them. The germline V gene encodes CDR1 MNHEY and CDR2 SVGEGT. The CDR3 nucleotides are TGTGCCAGCAGTGAGGGGGACAAAACCTACGAGCAGTACTTC. As protein: CASSEGDKTYEQYF.

This clonotype was seen ten or more times. The rearrangement links TRBV14 to TRBJ2-7; TRBD1 is a possible D gene (6 bases). The CDR3 runs 17 residues. The V end lost 1 base, the J end lost 5 bases, and 21 bases lay between the germline ends. The germline gives CDR1 SGHDN, CDR2 FVKESK. The DNA of the CDR3 is TGTGCCAGCAGCCAAGTACAACCGGGGCCAGGGGTCGACGAGCAGTACTTC. Amino acid sequence: CASSQVQPGPGVDEQYF.

This clonotype was detected many times. The rearrangement uses TRBV28 and TRBJ1-2; D gene ambiguous. From germline, CDR1 is MDHEN and CDR2 SYDVKM. The CDR3 is made up of 13 amino acids. V lost 3 bases, J lost 5 bases, and 10 bases lay in between. CDR3 sequence reads: CASSFEDPYGYTF. In DNA, the CDR3 is TGTGCCAGCAGTTTTGAAGACCCTTATGGCTACACCTTC.

This clonotype came up many times. The chain combines TRBV12-5 with TRBJ2-7; 10 bases line up with TRBD2. CDR1 is LGHNT, CDR2 FRNRAP, per germline. This CDR3 is built from 18 residues. V lost 2 bases, J lost 3 bases, and 13 bases stayed unmatched. The DNA of the CDR3 is TGTGCTAGTGGTTTGAATCGGACTAGCGGAAACTGGGTCTACGAGCAGTACTTC. Residues: CASGLNRTSGNWVYEQYF.

At least ten counts were recorded for this clonotype. This chain uses TRBV11-2 with TRBJ2-6; no reliable D call. Per the germline V gene, CDR1 is SGHAT and CDR2 is FQNNGV. The CDR3 length is 15 residues. Deletions cut 11 bases from V and 0 bases from J, with 14 bases between. The CDR3 DNA follows: TGTGCCGTCCGGCGACGGTTCTCTGGGGCCAACGTCCTGACTTTC. This encodes CAVRRRFSGANVLTF.

The chain employs TRBV28 and TRBJ2-2, with TRBD2 as a possible D gene (5 bases). This CDR3 has 14 amino acids. V was clipped by 5 bases and J by 1 base, with 8 bases between them. Germline V gene lookup returns CDR1 MDHEN and CDR2 SYDVKM. For the CDR3, the DNA is TGTGCCAGCAGTGTCCGGGAGAACACCGGGGAGCTGTTTTTT. It encodes CASSVRENTGELFF. Full variable domain (outside the CDR3, taken from reference TRBV28 and TRBJ2-2): DVKVTQSSRYLVKRTGEKVFLECVQDMDHENMFWYRQDPGLGLRLIYFSYDVKMKEKGDIPEGYSVSREKKERFSLILESASTNQTSMYLCASSVRENTGELFFGEGSRLTVL.

This clonotype has ten or more counts. The chain carries TRBV5-1 and TRBJ1-2, with D unresolved. Germline V lookup: CDR1 SGHRS, CDR2 YFSETQ. CDR3 size: 13 residues. V lost 0 bases and J 8 bases, leaving 11 bases between the germline ends. The DNA of the CDR3 is TGCGCCAGCAGCTTGGAGGGTTTGATGGGCTACACCTTC. As protein: CASSLEGLMGYTF.

J is TRBJ2-5 and V is TRBV4-2; 8 bases agree with TRBD1. The trim removed 0 bases at V and 6 bases at J, leaving 6 bases unmatched. CDR1 and CDR2 from the germline V gene are LGHNA and YNFKEQ. The CDR3 contains 15 residues. The CDR3 DNA sequence: TGTGCCAGCAGCCAAGATCCAGGGGGCGGGAAGACCCAGTACTTC. It yields the protein CASSQDPGGGKTQYF.

The table lists this clonotype with many counts. The genes are TRBV13 and TRBJ2-4, with 9 positions matching TRBD1. Germline trimming cut 5 bases from V and 8 bases from J; bases unmatched to any gene: 19. The CDR3 spans 18 residues. Germline V gene data show CDR1 as PRHDT and CDR2 as FYEKMQ (reference sequence). In DNA, the CDR3 is TGTGCCAGCAGCCCGCCCCGGGACAGGGAGGATCCCGGGTACATTCAGTACTTC. This translates into CASSPPRDREDPGYIQYF.

This clonotype showed up many times. The chain combines TRBV30 with TRBJ2-5; weak D call: TRBD2 (6 bases). The CDR3 covers 19 residues. The germline V gene encodes CDR1 GTSNPN and CDR2 SVGIG (reference sequence). V was trimmed by 0 bases and J by 1 base, leaving 24 bases between them. This CDR3 is CAWSVRGPGDDPFQETQYF. CDR3 nucleotide sequence: TGTGCCTGGAGTGTAAGGGGACCGGGGGACGACCCCTTCCAAGAGACCCAGTACTTC.